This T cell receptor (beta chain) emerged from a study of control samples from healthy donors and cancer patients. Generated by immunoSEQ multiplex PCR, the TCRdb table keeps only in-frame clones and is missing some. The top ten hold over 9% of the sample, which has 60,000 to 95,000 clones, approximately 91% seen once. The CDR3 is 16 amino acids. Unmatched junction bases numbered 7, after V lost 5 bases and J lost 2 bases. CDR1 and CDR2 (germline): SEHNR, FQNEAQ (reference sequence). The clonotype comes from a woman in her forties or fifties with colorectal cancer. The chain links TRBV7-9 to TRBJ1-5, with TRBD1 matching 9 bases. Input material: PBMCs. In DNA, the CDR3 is TGTGCCAGCAGCGACGGTCGACAGGGGGGCAATCAGCCCCAGCATTTT. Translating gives CASSDGRQGGNQPQHF.